Each of the 32 T cell receptor beta chains below was sequenced from the same sample in a study of response to subunit inactivated influenza vaccine. Each CDR3 protein is one row after TCRdb ran MiXCR on the RT-PCR reads. The sample has a few hundred thousand distinct CDR3 sequences, around 20% seen once. The sequencing used PBMCs from blood, collected less than 22 months after vaccination. Receptor source: a man aged 50-75 years who received an inactivated influenza vaccine.

V gene TRBV4-3 combines with J gene TRBJ2-6; 7 positions agree with TRBD1. In germline, CDR1 is LGHNA, CDR2 YSLEER. V trimming: 1 base; J trimming: 2 bases; junction bases outside the gene matches: 11. The CDR3 loop spans 19 amino acids. This CDR3 is CASSQARGTFEAGANVLTF. CDR3 DNA sequence: TGCGCCAGCAGCCAAGCCAGGGGGACCTTCGAAGCTGGGGCCAACGTCCTGACTTTC.

The genes are TRBV6-5 and TRBJ1-1; 11 positions agree with TRBD1. The CDR3 totals 15 residues. Germline V lookup: CDR1 MNHEY, CDR2 SVGAGI. Trimming took 2 bases from V and 1 from J; bases not matched to a gene: 0. CDR3: CASSYGTGGNTEAFF. In DNA form, the CDR3 reads TGTGCCAGCAGTTACGGGACAGGGGGGAACACTGAAGCTTTCTTT.

The chain joins TRBV7-2 to TRBJ2-3; 8 nucleotides align to TRBD1. CDR3 size: 15 residues. The germline V gene encodes CDR1 SGHTA and CDR2 FQGNSA. Trimming took 5 bases from V and 0 from J; bases not matched to a gene: 4. The DNA for the CDR3 is TGTGCCAGCAGCACAAGGACAGGGAGCACAGATACGCAGTATTTT. It specifies CASSTRTGSTDTQYF.

The chain is built from TRBV18 and TRBJ2-3; tentative D call: TRBD2 (5 bases). The germline gives CDR1 KGHSH, CDR2 LQKENI. The V end was cut by 1 base, the J end by 0 bases, with 8 bases between. The CDR3 is 15 amino acids. DNA for the CDR3: TGTGCCAGCTCACCACGGTCTAGCAGCACAGATACGCAGTATTTT. Encoded protein: CASSPRSSSTDTQYF.

This clonotype was seen more than once but under ten times. The chain links TRBV10-3 to TRBJ2-3, with TRBD2 identical over 11 bases. Trimming took 10 bases from V and 2 from J; bases not matched to a gene: 8. The CDR3 runs 15 residues. Germline V gene sequence: CDR1 ENHRY, CDR2 SYGVKD. The CDR3 sequence is CATLGTSGYTDTQYF. The DNA for the CDR3 is TGTGCCACCCTCGGGACTAGCGGATACACAGATACGCAGTATTTT.

Details on this clonotype: At one end the junction does not follow the germline gene, possibly because of a read error. The chain combines TRBV7-7 with TRBJ1-4, with D uncertain. The CDR3 has 13 amino acids. Germline CDR1 is SSHAT and CDR2 is FNYEAQ (reference sequence). CDR3 loop: CASSLYVNEKLFF. CDR3 in DNA: TGTGCTAGCAGCCTATATGTAAATGAAAAACTGTTTTTT. The variable domain in full, completed from reference TRBV7-7 and TRBJ1-4, reads GAGVSQSPRYKVTKRGQDVTLRCDPISSHATLYWYQQALGQGPEFLTYFNYEAQPDKSGLPSDRFSAERPEGSISTLTIQRTEQRDSAMYRCASSLYVNEKLFFGSGTQLSVL.

This clonotype has more than one count but fewer than ten. The chain uses TRBV5-1 and TRBJ1-1; 7 bases align to TRBD1. The germline gives CDR1 SGHRS, CDR2 YFSETQ. J gave up 4 bases and V 4 bases, and 7 bases lay outside the gene matches. This CDR3 comprises 14 residues. The CDR3: CASSASTGVTEAFF. CDR3 in DNA: TGCGCCAGCAGCGCCTCTACAGGGGTCACTGAAGCTTTCTTT.

V usage is TRBV20-1 and J usage is TRBJ1-3, with D perhaps matching TRBD1 (6 bases). The germline gives CDR1 DFQATT, CDR2 SNEGSKA (reference sequence). This CDR3 is 16 amino acids long. V lost 5 bases and J 3 bases, leaving 20 bases between the germline ends. CDR3 nucleotide sequence: TGCAGTGCTTTTGGGGGCGGGGGATTGGGTGGAAACACCATATATTTT. Translating it yields CSAFGGGGLGGNTIYF.

This clonotype was seen at least ten times. The chain uses TRBV11-2 and TRBJ2-1; TRBD1 is a possible D gene (6 bases). CDR1 and CDR2 from the germline V gene are SGHAT and FQNNGV. V was cut by 1 base and J by 0 bases, with 7 bases left in between. This CDR3 has 15 residues. This CDR3 reads CASSLGTVSYNEQFF. DNA for the CDR3: TGTGCCAGCAGCTTAGGGACAGTCTCCTACAATGAGCAGTTCTTC.

The rearrangement joins TRBV9 to TRBJ1-2; D unresolved. The CDR3 runs to 19 residues. The germline gives CDR1 SGDLS, CDR2 YYNGEE. Trimming cost V 4 bases and J 0 bases, with 25 bases left between them. In DNA form, the CDR3 reads TGTGCCAGCAGCCTAAACCTACATTGGGCTCTATTTCCTAACTATGGCTACACCTTC. Amino acid sequence: CASSLNLHWALFPNYGYTF.

This chain uses TRBV11-2 with TRBJ1-3; D uncertain. Germline loops: CDR1 SGHAT, CDR2 FQNNGV. Between the trimmed V and J ends, which lost 7 bases and 2 bases, there was a span of 12 bases. The CDR3 extends over 14 amino acids. CDR3 in DNA: TGTGCCAGCAACCACCCCGGGCCTGGAAACACCATATATTTT. Protein: CASNHPGPGNTIYF.

Remarks on this clonotype: A read error is likely, as this CDR3 ends without the conserved phenylalanine or tryptophan. The J gene is TRBJ2-4, the V gene TRBV6-1; perhaps TRBD1 as D (6 bases). V gave up 6 bases and J gave up 7 bases, with 13 bases separating them. The CDR3 has 13 amino acids. Per the germline V gene, CDR1 is MNHNS and CDR2 is SASEGT. In DNA form, the CDR3 reads TGTGCCAGCAGCTCCCCAGGGGCGAACATTCAGTACCTC. Translating gives CASSSPGANIQYL.

V usage is TRBV3-1 and J usage is TRBJ1-1, with no clear D. The germline V and J ends were trimmed by 1 base and 8 bases, with 5 bases remaining between them. This CDR3 spans 11 amino acids. Per the germline V gene, CDR1 is LGHDT and CDR2 is YNNKEL (reference sequence). The CDR3 DNA sequence: TGTGCCAGCAGCCAAGGAAGAGAAGCTTTCTTT. Protein: CASSQGREAFF.

This clonotype was observed a few times. V gene TRBV4-2 combines with J gene TRBJ2-7; D is ambiguous. V was pared by 1 base and J by 7 bases, with 14 bases between. The CDR3 extends over 14 amino acids. The germline gives CDR1 LGHNA, CDR2 YNFKEQ. The CDR3 coding sequence is TGTGCCAGCAGCCAAGGTTTCGGGCAGCTAGAGCAGTACTTC. It is translated as CASSQGFGQLEQYF.

The gene calls are TRBV11-1 and TRBJ2-1; 11 bases fit TRBD2. V shed 5 bases and J 4 bases; nucleotides not matched to a gene: 10. The CDR3 has 17 residues. CDR1 and CDR2 from the germline V gene are SGHAT and FQDESV (reference sequence). CDR3 region: CASSPRYGTSGYNEQFF. The CDR3 nucleotides read TGTGCCAGCAGCCCCAGGTACGGGACTAGCGGTTACAATGAGCAGTTCTTC.

The chain has TRBV7-2 and TRBJ2-1; D is undetermined. Germline V gene sequence: CDR1 SGHTA, CDR2 FQGNSA. The length of the CDR3 is 11 residues. Trimming took off 2 bases at V and 10 bases at J, with 6 bases between the two ends. Here the CDR3 reads CASSLQGEQFF. The CDR3 coding sequence is TGTGCCAGCAGCTTACAAGGCGAGCAGTTCTTC.

This clonotype has more than one count but fewer than ten. V is TRBV6-1 and J is TRBJ1-1; perhaps TRBD1 as D (6 bases). V was shortened by 4 bases and J by 1 base, with 13 bases between the two germline ends. Germline CDR1 reads MNHNS; CDR2 reads SASEGT. CDR3 length equals 15 residues. The CDR3 loop reads CASSALGGPNTEAFF. CDR3 bases: TGTGCCAGCAGTGCCCTCGGGGGGCCGAACACTGAAGCTTTCTTT.

The chain uses TRBV11-1 and TRBJ2-1; 10 nucleotides match TRBD2. There are 16 residues in the CDR3. Germline V lookup: CDR1 SGHAT, CDR2 FQDESV (reference sequence). J was trimmed by 3 bases and V by 4 bases; bases with no gene match: 6. DNA for the CDR3: TGTGCCAGCAGCTCCCGGACTAGCGGCCTCTACAATGAGCAGTTCTTC. It encodes CASSSRTSGLYNEQFF.

This clonotype occurred a few times. The chain links TRBV19 to TRBJ2-3; possibly TRBD1 for D (6 bases). Trimming stripped 7 bases from V and 2 bases from J, with 10 bases between. Germline V gives CDR1 LNHDA, CDR2 SQIVND (reference sequence). The length of the CDR3 is 13 residues. The CDR3 coding sequence is TGTGCCAGTAACCAGGGGTACACAGATACGCAGTATTTT. The encoded protein is CASNQGYTDTQYF.

The chain carries TRBV6-5 and TRBJ1-1; tentatively, D is TRBD1 (5 bases). The CDR3 spans 15 residues. V was shortened by 3 bases and J by 1 base, with 12 bases between the two germline ends. CDR1 MNHEY and CDR2 SVGAGI come from the germline V gene. This chain's CDR3 is CASSYSSGRNTEAFF. CDR3 coding DNA: TGTGCCAGCAGTTATAGTTCGGGACGGAACACTGAAGCTTTCTTT.

A few counts support this clonotype. The V and J genes are TRBV9 and TRBJ1-1; possibly TRBD1 for D (6 bases). Germline lookup yields CDR1 SGDLS and CDR2 YYNGEE. The CDR3 runs 15 residues. V shed 7 bases and J shed 3 bases, with 19 bases lying between them. The DNA for the CDR3 is TGTGCCAGCGGAAGGGGGGGAGAAGGACACACTGAAGCTTTCTTT. The encoded protein is CASGRGGEGHTEAFF.

This sequence joins TRBV20-1 and TRBJ2-5; D is perhaps TRBD1 (5 bases). CDR3 length: 15 residues. V dropped 0 bases and J dropped 2 bases, with 13 bases sitting between them. Germline CDR1 is DFQATT and CDR2 is SNEGSKA (reference sequence). In DNA, the CDR3 is TGCAGTGCTAGAGATCTCAGACAGCCACAAGAGACCCAGTACTTC. Its protein is CSARDLRQPQETQYF.

The sample holds a few counts of this clonotype. This chain uses TRBV7-9 with TRBJ1-6; no clear D. Trimming stripped 3 bases from V and 8 bases from J, with 11 bases between. CDR3 size: 14 residues. CDR1 SEHNR and CDR2 FQNEAQ come from the germline V gene (reference sequence). CDR3 DNA: TGTGCCAGCAGCTTGAACAACCCGGATTCACCCCTCCACTTT. This gives the protein CASSLNNPDSPLHF.

This clonotype was detected a few times. The rearrangement joins TRBV20-1 to TRBJ2-5; D tentatively fits TRBD1 or TRBD2 (5 bases each). This CDR3 region has 14 residues. Germline CDR1 and CDR2: DFQATT and SNEGSKA (reference sequence). The V end lost 1 base, the J end lost 1 base, and 10 bases lay between the germline ends. CDR3 DNA sequence: TGCAGTGCTAGAGGAGGGACGGTCCAAGAGACCCAGTACTTC. Its translation: CSARGGTVQETQYF.

V gene TRBV9 combines with J gene TRBJ2-5, with 7 bases aligning to TRBD1. The CDR3 loop spans 13 amino acids. Germline V gene lookup returns CDR1 SGDLS and CDR2 YYNGEE. Trimming at V came to 3 bases and at J to 2 bases, leaving 1 base not matched to a gene. The DNA for the CDR3 is TGTGCCAGCAGCGCGGGACAGCAAGAGACCCAGTACTTC. This gives the protein CASSAGQQETQYF.

This chain links TRBV7-9 with TRBJ2-1, with 8 bases identical to TRBD1. The CDR3 has 16 residues. J gave up 2 bases and V 4 bases, and 7 bases lay outside the gene matches. In germline, CDR1 is SEHNR, CDR2 FQNEAQ (reference sequence). The CDR3 DNA is TGTGCCAGCAGCTCACGGACAGGGCCTACCTACAATGAGCAGTTCTTC. Amino acids: CASSSRTGPTYNEQFF.

The CDR3 nucleotides read TGCAGCGCCCAGGGTTCGGGTCGGAACACTGAAGCTTTCTTT. The encoded protein is CSAQGSGRNTEAFF. This sequence joins TRBV29-1 and TRBJ1-1; TRBD1 might be the D (5 bases). Germline loops: CDR1 SQVTM, CDR2 ANQGSEA. Trimming took off 7 bases at V and 1 base at J, with 16 bases between the two ends. This CDR3 spans 14 amino acids.

In this sample, this clonotype turned up a few times. This rearrangement joins TRBV29-1 to TRBJ2-5; D ambiguous. The ends were cut back, 2 bases at V and 0 bases at J, with 13 bases in the middle. Germline CDR1 is SQVTM and CDR2 is ANQGSEA. The CDR3 is made up of 15 amino acids. The DNA of the CDR3 is TGCAGCGTTGAAATTTGGAGTCAGGACCAAGAGACCCAGTACTTC. Translating gives CSVEIWSQDQETQYF. Combining the CDR3 with reference TRBV29-1 and TRBJ2-5 gives the whole variable domain SAVISQKPSRDICQRGTSLTIQCQVDSQVTMMFWYRQQPGQSLTLIATANQGSEATYESGFVIDKFPISRPNLTFSTLTVSNMSPEDSSIYLCSVEIWSQDQETQYFGPGTRLLVL.

The V gene is TRBV20-1, the J gene TRBJ1-3; tentatively, D is TRBD1 (5 bases). V was trimmed by 2 bases and J by 1 base, leaving 12 bases between them. CDR1 and CDR2 (germline): DFQATT, SNEGSKA (reference sequence). The CDR3 is 15 amino acids. CDR3 in DNA: TGCAGTGCTAGAAAGGGACGTCGATCTGGAAACACCATATATTTT. Encoded protein: CSARKGRRSGNTIYF.

The genes are TRBV7-8 and TRBJ2-2, with TRBD2 matching 10 bases. Germline assignment: CDR1 SGHVS and CDR2 FQNEAQ. J was trimmed by 5 bases and V by 5 bases; bases with no gene match: 11. The CDR3 covers 17 residues. Here the CDR3 reads CASSLGLAERRTGELFF. In DNA form, the CDR3 reads TGTGCCAGCAGCCTTGGACTAGCGGAGAGGCGGACCGGGGAGCTGTTTTTT.

This chain joins TRBV7-8 and TRBJ2-3, with 8 positions matching TRBD2. This CDR3 contains 16 residues. J gave up 4 bases and V 7 bases, and 13 bases lay outside the gene matches. Per the germline V gene, CDR1 is SGHVS and CDR2 is FQNEAQ. CDR3 nucleotide sequence: TGTGCCAGCAAAAAGCGGGAGAGAGGTATAGCAGATACGCAGTATTTT. Encoded protein: CASKKRERGIADTQYF. Variable domain in full (rest from reference TRBV7-8 and TRBJ2-3): GAGVSQSPRYKVAKRGQDVALRCDPISGHVSLFWYQQALGQGPEFLTYFQNEAQLDKSGLPSDRFFAERPEGSVSTLKIQRTQQEDSAVYLCASKKRERGIADTQYFGPGTRLTVL.

This clonotype showed up many times. The rearrangement uses TRBV4-3 and TRBJ1-1; no clear D. Looked up from germline, CDR1 is LGHNA and CDR2 is YSLEER. This CDR3 has 16 residues. V was clipped by 4 bases and J by 0 bases, with 15 bases between them. The CDR3 region has the DNA TGCGCCAGCAGCCGAGCCCGGACGACAATGAACACTGAAGCTTTCTTT. Amino acid sequence: CASSRARTTMNTEAFF.